The sequence of this TCR beta chain was determined in a study of blood T cell repertoires in COVID-19. Trimming left V 3 bases short and J 4 bases short, with 15 bases between. The CDR3 consists of 15 residues. Germline loops: CDR1 KGHSH, CDR2 LQKENI. Recruits, aged about 18 to 95 years, lived in 20 to 30 US areas. Each participant's cohort was designated according to participant-reported clinical history. Sequencing was performed with immunoSEQ multiplex PCR; in TCRdb, only in-frame clones are kept and a portion is missing. The sample gives 210,000 or so clones, more than 75% of which show up once; around 4% is in the top ten.

What was sequenced was PBMCs or T cells enriched from blood (not recorded which). This TCR came from a man aged 25-45 years with acute COVID-19. This chain uses TRBV18 with TRBJ1-2; a weak D match, TRBD1 (6 bases). CDR3 residues: CASSPDRPRGYGYTF. The CDR3 coding sequence is TGTGCCAGCTCACCCGACAGGCCAAGGGGCTATGGCTACACCTTC.